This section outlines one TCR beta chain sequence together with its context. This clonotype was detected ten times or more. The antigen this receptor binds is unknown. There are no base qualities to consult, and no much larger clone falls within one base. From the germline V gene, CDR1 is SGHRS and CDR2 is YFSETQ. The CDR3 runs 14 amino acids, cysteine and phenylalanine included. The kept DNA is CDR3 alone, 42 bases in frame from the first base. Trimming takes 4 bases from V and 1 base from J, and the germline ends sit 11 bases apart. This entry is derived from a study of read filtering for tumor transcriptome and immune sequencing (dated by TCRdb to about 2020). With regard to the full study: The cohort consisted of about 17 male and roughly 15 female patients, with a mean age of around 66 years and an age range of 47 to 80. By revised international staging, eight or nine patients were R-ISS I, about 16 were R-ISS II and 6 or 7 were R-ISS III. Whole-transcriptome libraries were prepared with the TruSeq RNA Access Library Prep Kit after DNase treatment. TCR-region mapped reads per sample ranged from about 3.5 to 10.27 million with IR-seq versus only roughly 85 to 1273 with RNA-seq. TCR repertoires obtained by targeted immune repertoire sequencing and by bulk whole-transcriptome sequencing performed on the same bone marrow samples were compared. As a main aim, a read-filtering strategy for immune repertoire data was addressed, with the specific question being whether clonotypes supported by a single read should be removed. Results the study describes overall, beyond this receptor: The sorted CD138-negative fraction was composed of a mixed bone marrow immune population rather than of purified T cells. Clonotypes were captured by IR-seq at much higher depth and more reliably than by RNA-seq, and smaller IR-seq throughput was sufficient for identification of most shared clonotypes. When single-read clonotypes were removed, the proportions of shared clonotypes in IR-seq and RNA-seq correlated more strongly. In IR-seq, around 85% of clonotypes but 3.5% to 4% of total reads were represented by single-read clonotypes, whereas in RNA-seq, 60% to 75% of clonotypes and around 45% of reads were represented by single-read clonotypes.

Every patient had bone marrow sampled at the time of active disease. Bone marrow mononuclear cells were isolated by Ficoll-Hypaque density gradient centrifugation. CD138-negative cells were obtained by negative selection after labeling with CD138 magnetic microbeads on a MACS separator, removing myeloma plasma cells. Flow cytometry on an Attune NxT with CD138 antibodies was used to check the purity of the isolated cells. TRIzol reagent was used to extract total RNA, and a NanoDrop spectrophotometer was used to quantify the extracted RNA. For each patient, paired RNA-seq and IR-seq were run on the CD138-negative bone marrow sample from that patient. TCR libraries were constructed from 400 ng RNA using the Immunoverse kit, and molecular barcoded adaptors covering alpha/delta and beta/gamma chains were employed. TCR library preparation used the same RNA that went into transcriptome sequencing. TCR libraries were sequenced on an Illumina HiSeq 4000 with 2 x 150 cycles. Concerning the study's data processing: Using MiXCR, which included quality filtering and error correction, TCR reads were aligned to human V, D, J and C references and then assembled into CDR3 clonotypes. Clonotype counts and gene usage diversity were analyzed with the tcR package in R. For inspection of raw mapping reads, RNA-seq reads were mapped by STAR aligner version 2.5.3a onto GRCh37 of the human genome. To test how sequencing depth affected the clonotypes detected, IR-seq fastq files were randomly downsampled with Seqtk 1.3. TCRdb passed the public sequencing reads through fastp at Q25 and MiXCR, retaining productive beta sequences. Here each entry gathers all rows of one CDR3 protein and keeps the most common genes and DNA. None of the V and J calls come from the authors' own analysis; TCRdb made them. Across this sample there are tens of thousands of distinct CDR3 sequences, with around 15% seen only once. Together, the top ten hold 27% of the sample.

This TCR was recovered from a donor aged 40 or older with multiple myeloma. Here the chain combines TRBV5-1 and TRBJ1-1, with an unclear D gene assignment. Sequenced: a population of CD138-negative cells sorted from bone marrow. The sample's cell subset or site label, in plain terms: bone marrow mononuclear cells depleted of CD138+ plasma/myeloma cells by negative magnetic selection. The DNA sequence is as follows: TGCGCCAGCAGCCTTCAGCCACCGAACACTGAAGCTTTCTTT. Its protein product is CASSLQPPNTEAFF.